The 12 T cell receptor beta chains given below trace back to one sample, sequenced in a study of cytomegalovirus exposure and HLA in healthy donors. PCR was performed using 60 Vbeta and 13 Jbeta primers. Sequencing was performed with immunoSEQ multiplex PCR; in TCRdb, only in-frame clones are kept and a portion is missing. The data hold approximately 110,000 clones, with just under 80% observed a single time. Specimen: PBMCs. The origin of the receptors is a young man in good health and CMV-seronegative.

J is TRBJ1-2 and V is TRBV27; a possible D gene is TRBD1 (5 bases). Per the germline V gene, CDR1 is MNHEY and CDR2 is SMNVEV (reference sequence). This CDR3 region has 17 residues. V gave up 2 bases and J gave up 8 bases, with 24 bases separating them. In nucleotides, the CDR3 is TGTGCCAGCAGTTTACAACGCCCCTCCGGGGGTACTTACGGCTACACCTTC. Its translation is CASSLQRPSGGTYGYTF.

This rearrangement joins TRBV5-1 to TRBJ2-7; the match to TRBD2 covers 13 bases. The CDR3 extends over 18 amino acids. J was trimmed by 0 bases and V by 4 bases; bases with no gene match: 10. The germline gives CDR1 SGHRS, CDR2 YFSETQ. CDR3: CASSPLTSGGKSSYEQYF. The CDR3, as DNA: TGCGCCAGCAGCCCTCTGACTAGCGGGGGGAAGAGCTCCTACGAGCAGTACTTC. Full variable domain (missing parts from reference TRBV5-1 and TRBJ2-7): KAGVTQTPRYLIKTRGQQVTLSCSPISGHRSVSWYQQTPGQGLQFLFEYFSETQRNKGNFPGRFSGRQFSNSRSEMNVSTLELGDSALYLCASSPLTSGGKSSYEQYFGPGTRLTVT.

The chain joins TRBV7-9 to TRBJ2-3; 7 positions agree with TRBD2. CDR3 length: 14 residues. Germline-derived CDR1 and CDR2 are SEHNR and FQNEAQ (reference sequence). V lost 3 bases to trimming and J lost 4 bases; unmatched junction nucleotides: 4. The CDR3 DNA follows: TGTGCCAGCAGCTTTGCGGGGGAGTCAGATACGCAGTATTTT. Translation gives CASSFAGESDTQYF.

This clone was counted a single time. CDR3 sequence (DNA): TGTGCCAGCAGTCGTCAGGACTACAATGAGCAGTTCTTC. Translating gives CASSRQDYNEQFF. The chain carries TRBV6-6 and TRBJ2-1; D gene uncertain. The CDR3 is 13 residues long. Per germline, CDR1 MNHNY and CDR2 SVGAGI (reference sequence). V was trimmed by 5 bases and J by 3 bases, leaving 8 bases between them.

The chain recombines TRBV7-6 with TRBJ2-7; 10 bases are a match to TRBD1. Germline CDR1 SGHVS, CDR2 FNYEAQ. The ends lost 0 bases at V and 5 bases at J; junction bases unmatched: 13. The CDR3 has 18 residues. This CDR3 is CASSLADTGTGAGDEQYF. The CDR3 DNA reads TGTGCCAGCAGCTTAGCAGACACCGGGACAGGGGCTGGTGACGAGCAGTACTTC.

This sequence joins TRBV7-8 and TRBJ1-1, with D perhaps matching TRBD1 (6 bases). The CDR3 sequence is 15 residues long. The V end lost 5 bases, the J end lost 2 bases, and 15 bases lay between the germline ends. Germline V gives CDR1 SGHVS, CDR2 FQNEAQ. The CDR3 sequence: CASSPTRTANTEAFF. The CDR3 coding sequence is TGTGCCAGCAGCCCTACCCGGACAGCCAACACTGAAGCTTTCTTT. Supplemented by reference TRBV7-8 and TRBJ1-1, the full variable domain reads GAGVSQSPRYKVAKRGQDVALRCDPISGHVSLFWYQQALGQGPEFLTYFQNEAQLDKSGLPSDRFFAERPEGSVSTLKIQRTQQEDSAVYLCASSPTRTANTEAFFGQGTRLTVV.

The J gene is TRBJ1-5, the V gene TRBV18; D unclear. Between the trimmed V and J ends, which lost 2 bases and 5 bases, there was a span of 7 bases. Germline V lookup: CDR1 KGHSH, CDR2 LQKENI. This CDR3 has 13 amino acids. CDR3 coding DNA: TGTGCCAGCTCACCAAACGGAGATCAGCCCCAGCATTTT. Translated, it gives CASSPNGDQPQHF.

This chain joins TRBV5-6 and TRBJ1-5, with TRBD1 matching 7 bases. V lost 4 bases and J lost 0; bases outside the gene matches: 10. Germline-derived CDR1 and CDR2 are SGHDT and YYEEEE. CDR3 size: 17 residues. The CDR3 nucleotides are TGTGCCAGCAGCAGTTTGACAGGGATCTATAGCAATCAGCCCCAGCATTTT. This codes for CASSSLTGIYSNQPQHF.

The chain carries TRBV19 and TRBJ2-1, with TRBD2 matching over 7 bases. The CDR3 loop spans 16 amino acids. Germline V gene lookup returns CDR1 LNHDA and CDR2 SQIVND (reference sequence). V trimming: 7 bases; J trimming: 7 bases; junction bases outside the gene matches: 16. In nucleotides, the CDR3 is TGTGCCAGTACCCCTTCTCGGGGAGGGCGACTTAATGAGCAGTTCTTC. This translates into CASTPSRGGRLNEQFF.

The chain has TRBV6-1 and TRBJ2-1, with D perhaps TRBD1 (5 bases). Germline values: CDR1 MNHNS, CDR2 SASEGT. V was cut by 3 bases and J by 5 bases, with 17 bases left in between. The CDR3 runs 16 residues. The CDR3 here is CASSDPGWGPHNEQFF. The CDR3 DNA is TGTGCCAGCAGTGACCCTGGTTGGGGCCCTCACAATGAGCAGTTCTTC.

This clone came up a few times. The chain joins TRBV25-1 to TRBJ2-2, with 7 bases identical to TRBD1. V was clipped by 5 bases and J by 2 bases; unmatched bases: 5. Germline loops: CDR1 MGHDK, CDR2 SYGVNS. There are 15 residues in the CDR3. CDR3 residues: CASSLGQLNTGELFF. The CDR3, as DNA: TGTGCCAGCAGTCTGGGACAGCTAAACACCGGGGAGCTGTTTTTT.

This clone was counted once. The rearrangement uses TRBV30 and TRBJ2-7; D might be TRBD2 (6 bases). Germline values: CDR1 GTSNPN, CDR2 SVGIG (reference sequence). The CDR3 has 14 residues. V lost 0 bases to trimming and J lost 0 bases, with 9 bases between them. The CDR3 loop reads CAWSVAGSSYEQYF. CDR3 in DNA: TGTGCCTGGAGTGTTGCGGGAAGCTCCTACGAGCAGTACTTC.